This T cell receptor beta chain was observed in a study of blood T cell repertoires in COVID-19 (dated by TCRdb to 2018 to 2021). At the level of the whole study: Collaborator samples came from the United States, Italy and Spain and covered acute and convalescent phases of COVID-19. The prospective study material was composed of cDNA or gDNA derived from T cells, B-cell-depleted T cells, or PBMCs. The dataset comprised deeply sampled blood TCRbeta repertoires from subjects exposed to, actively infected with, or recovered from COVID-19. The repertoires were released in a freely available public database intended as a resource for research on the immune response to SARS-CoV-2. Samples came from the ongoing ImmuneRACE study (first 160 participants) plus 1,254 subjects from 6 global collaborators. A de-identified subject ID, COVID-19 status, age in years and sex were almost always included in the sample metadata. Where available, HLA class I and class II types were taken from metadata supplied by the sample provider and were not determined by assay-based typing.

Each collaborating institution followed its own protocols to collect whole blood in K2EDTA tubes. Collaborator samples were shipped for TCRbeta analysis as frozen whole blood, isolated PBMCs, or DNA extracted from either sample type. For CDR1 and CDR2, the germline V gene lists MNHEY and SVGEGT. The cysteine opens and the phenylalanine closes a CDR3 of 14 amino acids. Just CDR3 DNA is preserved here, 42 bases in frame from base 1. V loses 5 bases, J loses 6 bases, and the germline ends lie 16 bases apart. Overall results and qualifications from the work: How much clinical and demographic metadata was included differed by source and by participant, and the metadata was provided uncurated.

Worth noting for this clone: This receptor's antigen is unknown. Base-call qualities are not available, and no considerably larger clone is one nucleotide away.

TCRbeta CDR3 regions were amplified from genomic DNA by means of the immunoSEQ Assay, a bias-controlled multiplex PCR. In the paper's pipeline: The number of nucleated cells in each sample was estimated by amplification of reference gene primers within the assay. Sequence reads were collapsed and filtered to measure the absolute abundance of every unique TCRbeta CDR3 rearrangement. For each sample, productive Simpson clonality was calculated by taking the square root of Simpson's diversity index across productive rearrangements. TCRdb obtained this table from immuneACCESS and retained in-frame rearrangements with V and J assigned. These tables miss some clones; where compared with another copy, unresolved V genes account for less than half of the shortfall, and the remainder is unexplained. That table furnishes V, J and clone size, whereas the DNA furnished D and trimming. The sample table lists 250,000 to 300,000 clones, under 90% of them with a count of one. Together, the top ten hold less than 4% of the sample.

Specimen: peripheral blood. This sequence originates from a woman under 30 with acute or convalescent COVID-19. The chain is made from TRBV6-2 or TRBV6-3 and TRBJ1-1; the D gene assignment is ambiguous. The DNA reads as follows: TGTGCCAGCAGTGACATCAGTCGTCTCCCTGAAGCTTTCTTT. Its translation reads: CASSDISRLPEAFF.